This T cell receptor beta chain stems from a study of CD8+ T cells in alopecia areata. There are 12 residues in the CDR3. CDR1 and CDR2 from the germline V gene are KGHSH and LQKENI. J lost 7 bases, V lost 5 bases, and 1 base had no gene match. RNA was extracted and reverse transcribed into cDNA as the sequencing template. Assay: immunoSEQ multiplex PCR; the TCRdb copy retains only in-frame clones and omits some. The sample has 110,000 or so clones, about 61% seen once. Regarding treatment: oral pan-JAK inhibitor, 5-10 mg twice daily. This sequence originates from a human donor with alopecia areata. V gene TRBV18 combines with J gene TRBJ2-1; 8 bases are a match to TRBD2. The starting material was CD8+ T cells sorted from blood, obtained at week 4, from a patient treated with tofacitinib. The CDR3 DNA follows: TGTGCCAGCTCAACGGGAGGGAATGAGCAGTTCTTC. Residues: CASSTGGNEQFF.